This T cell receptor beta chain was obtained from a study of cytotoxic CD8 clonotypes in ibrutinib-treated CLL. General study points: Clonality was higher at baseline than in age-matched healthy donors and tracked circulating CD8+ T-cell counts. Clonality climbed at ibrutinib response, then dropped toward baseline at progression.

The V gene's germline CDR1 is SGHNT and CDR2 YENEEA. This CDR3 region has 13 residues. The V and J ends lost 1 base and 5 bases respectively, with 8 bases between them. Details on this clone: Its antigen is undetermined.

Data came from immunoSEQ multiplex PCR; TCRdb stores just in-frame clones and leaves some out. The sample lists about 120,000 clones, roughly 60% occurring once. J is TRBJ2-5 and V is TRBV11-3, with D perhaps TRBD1 (6 bases). Sequenced material: PBMCs, taken after 24 months of ibrutinib treatment. The receptor was derived from a human donor with chronic lymphocytic leukemia. The CDR3 sequence: CASSLGGRETQYF. The CDR3 region has the DNA TGTGCCAGCAGCTTAGGGGGGCGGGAGACCCAGTACTTC.